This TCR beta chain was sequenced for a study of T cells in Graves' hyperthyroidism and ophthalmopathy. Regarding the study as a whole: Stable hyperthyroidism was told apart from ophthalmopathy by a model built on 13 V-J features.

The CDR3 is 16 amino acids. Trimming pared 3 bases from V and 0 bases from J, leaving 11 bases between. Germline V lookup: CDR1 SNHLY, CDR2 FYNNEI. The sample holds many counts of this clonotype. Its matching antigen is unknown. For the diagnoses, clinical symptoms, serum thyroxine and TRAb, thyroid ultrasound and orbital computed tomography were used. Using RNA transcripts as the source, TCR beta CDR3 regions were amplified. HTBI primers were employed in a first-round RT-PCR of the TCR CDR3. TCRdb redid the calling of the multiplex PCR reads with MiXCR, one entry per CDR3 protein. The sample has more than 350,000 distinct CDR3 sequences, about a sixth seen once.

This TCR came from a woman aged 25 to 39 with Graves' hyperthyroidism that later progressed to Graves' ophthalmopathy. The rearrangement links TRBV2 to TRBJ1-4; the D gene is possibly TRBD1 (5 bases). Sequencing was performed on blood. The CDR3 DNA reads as TGTGCCAGCAGTGACTCAGGGTTTGCAACTAATGAAAAACTGTTTTTT. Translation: CASSDSGFATNEKLFF.